The following is a TCR beta chain sequence with its context. This CDR3 is built from 12 residues. Germline-derived CDR1 and CDR2 are SGHVS and FQNEAQ. Germline trimming cut 4 bases from V and 7 bases from J; bases unmatched to any gene: 1. TCRdb's copy holds only in-frame clones and misses some; the assay was immunoSEQ multiplex PCR. The data hold about 73,000 clones, with 85% to 95% observed a single time. The record originates from a study of technical replicates of blood from a handful of donors. The chain carries TRBV7-8 and TRBJ1-2; 9 bases match TRBD1. This receptor was obtained from a human donor in good health. Some clones in this sample may be carry-over from other donors' samples. Sequenced input: PBMCs. The CDR3 spells CASSWTGAGYTF. The CDR3 nucleotides read TGTGCCAGCAGCTGGACAGGGGCTGGCTACACCTTC.